The clone carrying this TCR beta chain was observed a few times. Its specificity is unknown. The sample is drawn from a study of beta chain features in type 1 diabetes. Study details: Patients were similar to healthy donors in age and gender (as well as in cell yields).

General study points: Relative to healthy donors, patients appeared to have naive, central memory and Treg TCRB repertoires that were more similar. Type 1 diabetes patients showed a moderate but significant shortening of TCRB CDR3s in all four CD4+ subsets. Patients and controls would share equally any PCR tilt toward shorter templates.

Expressed TCRB transcripts were sequenced because the entire RNA isolate underwent reverse transcription. Libraries were prepared by immunoSEQ multiplex PCR; TCRdb keeps only in-frame clonotypes and omits some of them. The table shows around 280,000 clones, with over 14% occurring only once. After removal of 4 bases from V and 2 bases from J, the junction contained 7 bases not matched to a gene. This CDR3 is built from 15 residues. Germline CDR1 and CDR2: SGHTA and FQGNSA. The sequence derives from a man aged 18 to 35 with type 1 diabetes. Material: naive CD4+ T cells from blood. The rearrangement uses TRBV7-2 and TRBJ2-5; TRBD1 matches at 7 bases. The CDR3 sequence: CASSSHTGEQETQYF. The DNA for the CDR3 is TGTGCCAGCAGCTCCCACACAGGGGAACAAGAGACCCAGTACTTC.